A single sample gave rise to the 10 T cell receptor beta chains below, sequenced in a study of Ad26.COV2.S vaccination and SARS-CoV-2 variants. Treatment in this sample: 19 received Ad26.COV2.S at low or high dose, single or two shots; several received placebo; per-sample allocation not given. Sampling occurred on day 63 after the first vaccine or placebo injection. Sequencing used immunoSEQ multiplex PCR; TCRdb keeps in-frame clones, though not all of them. The table includes 350,000 to 450,000 clones, about nine tenths detected once. This specimen was peripheral blood, taken in a trial of Ad26.COV2.S vaccine versus placebo. The source of these receptors is a person between 18 and 59 years old who received the Ad26.COV2.S COVID-19 vaccine or a placebo.

This sequence joins TRBV3-1 (or the pseudogene TRBV3-2) and TRBJ1-2; the D is unclear. Per the germline V gene, CDR1 is LGHDT and CDR2 is YNNKEL (reference sequence). Trimming took off 7 bases at V and 2 bases at J, with 17 bases between the two ends. CDR3 length: 15 amino acids. CDR3 nucleotides: TGTGCCAGCACCACAAGTGGGGTTTACAACTATGGCTACACCTTC. It encodes CASTTSGVYNYGYTF.

This rearrangement joins TRBV19 to TRBJ1-3; 8 bases agree with TRBD1. CDR3 length: 16 residues. CDR1 and CDR2 (germline): LNHDA, SQIVND (reference sequence). The V and J ends lost 6 bases and 3 bases, in that order; junction bases with no gene match: 10. The CDR3 spells CASRWTGRTDGNTIYF. CDR3 DNA: TGTGCCAGTAGATGGACAGGGCGGACGGATGGAAACACCATATATTTT.

The chain is built from TRBV5-1 and TRBJ1-2, with no clear D. CDR1 and CDR2 (germline): SGHRS, YFSETQ. CDR3 length: 14 residues. Trimming stripped 2 bases from V and 0 bases from J, with 8 bases between. The CDR3 sequence: CASSFGEANYGYTF. In DNA form, the CDR3 reads TGCGCCAGCAGCTTTGGGGAAGCTAACTATGGCTACACCTTC.

The count of this clone is one. V is TRBV2 and J is TRBJ2-2; the match to TRBD1 covers 7 bases. V trimming: 6 bases; J trimming: 7 bases; junction bases outside the gene matches: 2. Germline V CDR1 and CDR2: SNHLY, FYNNEI. The CDR3 spans 12 residues. The chain's CDR3 is CASRTGIGELFF. The CDR3 nucleotides are TGTGCCAGCAGGACAGGGATCGGGGAGCTGTTTTTT.

Here the CDR3 reads CASSDRTGYYGYTF. The DNA of the CDR3 is TGTGCCAGCAGCGATCGGACAGGGTACTATGGCTACACCTTC. V usage is TRBV14 and J usage is TRBJ1-2, with TRBD1 matching over 8 bases. V dropped 5 bases and J dropped 3; count of bases not matched to a gene: 5. This CDR3 is 14 amino acids long. The germline CDR1 and CDR2 sequences are SGHDN and FVKESK.

V and J are TRBV9 and TRBJ2-1, with 10 positions matching TRBD2. The CDR3 length is 16 residues. Trimming cost V 1 base and J 2 bases; bases outside gene matches: 3. CDR1 SGDLS and CDR2 YYNGEE come from the germline V gene. This chain's CDR3 is CASSVFSGGTYNEQFF. The CDR3 DNA reads as TGTGCCAGCAGCGTATTTAGCGGGGGGACCTACAATGAGCAGTTCTTC.

V usage is TRBV24-1 and J usage is TRBJ2-3; perhaps TRBD2 as D (6 bases). V dropped 4 bases and J dropped 0 bases, with 10 bases sitting between them. There are 15 residues in the CDR3. Germline V lookup: CDR1 KGHDR, CDR2 SFDVKD. CDR3 amino acids: CATSDPGTSTDTQYF. The CDR3 DNA is TGTGCCACCAGTGACCCCGGGACTAGCACAGATACGCAGTATTTT.

The chain combines TRBV4-2 with TRBJ1-2; TRBD1 might be the D (5 bases). The CDR3 loop spans 14 amino acids. V lost 5 bases and J lost 8, with 18 bases in between. Germline V CDR1 and CDR2: LGHNA, YNFKEQ. CDR3 residues: CASSFTIGAEGYTF. CDR3 sequence (DNA): TGTGCCAGCAGCTTCACGATCGGGGCGGAGGGCTACACCTTC.

The rearrangement joins TRBV9 to TRBJ2-7; either TRBD1 or TRBD2 may fit D (5 bases each). Germline V gene data show CDR1 as SGDLS and CDR2 as YYNGEE. This CDR3 region has 15 residues. With 2 bases removed from V and 6 bases from J, the gap between germline ends came to 18 bases. The CDR3 DNA reads TGTGCCAGCAGCGTCTCCGGGACCGGGAATACCGAGCAGTACTTC. It encodes CASSVSGTGNTEQYF.

Concerning this clone: Additional DNA sequences in this sample encode the identical CDR3. The V call is TRBV5-1, the J call TRBJ2-5; TRBD2 aligns across 11 bases. The CDR3 consists of 14 residues. Germline-derived CDR1 and CDR2 are SGHRS and YFSETQ. V lost 5 bases and J lost 3; bases outside the gene matches: 3. The CDR3 nucleotides read TGCGCCAGCAGTTTTAGCGGGGGGGAAGAGACCCAGTACTTC. This gives the protein CASSFSGGEETQYF.